This paragraph reports one TCR beta chain. Reverse transcription of 0.5 to 1 ug RNA was performed with random hexamers. Coverage of TCR beta CDR3 amplification by immunoSEQ multiplex PCR extended to 54 Vbeta and 13 Jbeta. TCRdb reanalysed the immunoSEQ multiplex PCR reads using MiXCR and keeps one entry per CDR3 protein. This sample has about 180,000 distinct CDR3 sequences; roughly 95% occur once, and the top ten carry 0.15% to 0.2%. The data derive from a study of CD8 T cells in Susac syndrome. The ends were cut back, 1 base at V and 5 bases at J, with 14 bases in the middle. The CDR3 contains 14 residues. The V gene's germline CDR1 is DFQATT and CDR2 SNEGSKA (reference sequence). From blood CD8+ and CD4+ T cells, the TCR beta chain was sequenced. In the multiple sclerosis control group, patients were treatment-naive and had stable or active relapsing-remitting disease. CD8+ and CD4+ T cells were negatively isolated; TEMRA cells were FACS-enriched.

The rearrangement joins TRBV20-1 to TRBJ2-5, with D tentatively TRBD1 (5 bases). The clonotype was recovered from a human donor with multiple sclerosis. Source material: CD8+ T cells from PBMCs. CDR3 in amino acids: CSARAPTEFETQYF. For the CDR3, the DNA is TGCAGTGCTAGAGCTCCGACAGAATTTGAGACCCAGTACTTC.